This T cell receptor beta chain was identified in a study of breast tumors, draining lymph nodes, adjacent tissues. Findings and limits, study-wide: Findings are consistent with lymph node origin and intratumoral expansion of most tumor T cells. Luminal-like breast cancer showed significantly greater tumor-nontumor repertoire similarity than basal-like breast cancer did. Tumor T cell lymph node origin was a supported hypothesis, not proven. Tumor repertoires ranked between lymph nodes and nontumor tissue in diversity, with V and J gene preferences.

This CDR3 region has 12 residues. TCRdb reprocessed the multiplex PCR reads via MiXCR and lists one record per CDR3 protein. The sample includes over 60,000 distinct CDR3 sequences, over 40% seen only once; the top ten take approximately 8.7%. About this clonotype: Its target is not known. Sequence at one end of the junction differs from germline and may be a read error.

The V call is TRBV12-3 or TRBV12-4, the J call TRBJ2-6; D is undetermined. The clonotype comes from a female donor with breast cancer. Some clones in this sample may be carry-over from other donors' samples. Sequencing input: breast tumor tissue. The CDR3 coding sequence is TGTGCCAGCACCCTAAACGGGCCACCTGAAGCTTTC. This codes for CASTLNGPPEAF.